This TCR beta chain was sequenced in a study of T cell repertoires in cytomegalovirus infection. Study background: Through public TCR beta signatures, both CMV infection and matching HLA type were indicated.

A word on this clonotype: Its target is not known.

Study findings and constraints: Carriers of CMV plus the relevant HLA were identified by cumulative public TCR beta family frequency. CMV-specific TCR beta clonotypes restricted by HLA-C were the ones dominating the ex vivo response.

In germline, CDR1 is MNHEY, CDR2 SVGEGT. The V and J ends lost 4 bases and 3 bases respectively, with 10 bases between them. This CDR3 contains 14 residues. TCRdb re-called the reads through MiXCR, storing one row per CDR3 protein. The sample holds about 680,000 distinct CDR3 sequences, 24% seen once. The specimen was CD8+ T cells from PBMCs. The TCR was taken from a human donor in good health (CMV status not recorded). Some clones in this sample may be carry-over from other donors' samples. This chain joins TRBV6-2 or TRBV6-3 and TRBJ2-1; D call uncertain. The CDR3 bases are TGTGCCAGCAGTTTCGGGCGGTACTACAATGAGCAGTTCTTC. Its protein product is CASSFGRYYNEQFF.